The source of this T cell receptor (beta chain) is a study of cytomegalovirus exposure and HLA in healthy donors. Points from the study as a whole: Sequencing depth roughly uniform across donors was assumed in presence/absence analyses.

The germline V gene encodes CDR1 MDHEN and CDR2 SYDVKM. The V and J ends lost 5 bases and 7 bases, in that order; junction bases with no gene match: 16. The CDR3 has 16 amino acids. About this clone: Its antigen remains unknown.

PCR primers comprised 60 Vbeta and 13 Jbeta primers. The assay was immunoSEQ multiplex PCR, and TCRdb's table has in-frame clones only and misses some. This table holds some 140,000 clones, roughly 85% found once. This receptor was identified in a woman in her thirties in good health and CMV-seropositive. The chain recombines TRBV28 with TRBJ1-1, with TRBD1 matching over 7 bases. The sample was PBMCs. The CDR3 loop is CASSLIQGSGVNEAFF. In DNA form, the CDR3 reads TGTGCCAGCAGTCTCATACAGGGGAGTGGCGTGAATGAAGCTTTCTTT.